What follows are 10 T cell receptor beta chains derived from one specimen sequenced in a study of blood T cells in healthy people across ages. Combining a sample-barcoded 5' primer with a J-beta primer mix, a second PCR ran for 7 to 11 cycles. TCRdb redid the calling of the 5' RACE reads with MiXCR, one entry per CDR3 protein. The data hold over a million distinct CDR3 sequences, with more than 35% observed a single time. Sequencing input: blood. The receptors come from a woman in her sixties in good health.

In this sample, this clonotype turned up a few times. The chain's CDR3 is CASSLAQGVNEQYF. CDR3 nucleotide sequence: TGTGCCAGCAGTTTGGCACAGGGGGTGAACGAGCAGTACTTC. This chain uses TRBV28 with TRBJ2-7; 8 bases are a match to TRBD1. The J segment lost 5 bases and the V segment lost 3 bases, leaving 6 bases of the junction unmatched. Germline V lookup: CDR1 MDHEN, CDR2 SYDVKM. The CDR3 has 14 residues. Drawing the rest from reference TRBV28 and TRBJ2-7, the complete variable domain is DVKVTQSSRYLVKRTGEKVFLECVQDMDHENMFWYRQDPGLGLRLIYFSYDVKMKEKGDIPEGYSVSREKKERFSLILESASTNQTSMYLCASSLAQGVNEQYFGPGTRLTVT.

This chain uses TRBV27 with TRBJ2-1; 8 nucleotides line up with TRBD1. Germline CDR1 reads MNHEY; CDR2 reads SMNVEV (reference sequence). The CDR3 runs 15 residues. V shed 6 bases and J 4 bases; nucleotides not matched to a gene: 8. The CDR3 here is CASRIPRQGYNEQFF. CDR3 nucleotide sequence: TGTGCCAGCAGGATACCCAGACAGGGGTACAATGAGCAGTTCTTC.

The sample holds a few counts of this clonotype. The V gene is TRBV27, the J gene TRBJ2-1; no clear D. The CDR3 contains 12 residues. Between the trimmed V and J ends, which lost 5 bases and 7 bases, there was a span of 9 bases. The germline gives CDR1 MNHEY, CDR2 SMNVEV (reference sequence). The CDR3, as DNA: TGTGCCAGCAGTCAAGTAGAAAATGAGCAGTTCTTC. Protein: CASSQVENEQFF.

J is TRBJ2-6 and V is TRBV9; no clear D. The germline CDR1 and CDR2 sequences are SGDLS and YYNGEE. The V and J ends lost 0 bases and 0 bases respectively, with 13 bases between them. The CDR3 length is 18 residues. The CDR3 sequence: CASSVEGTRASGANVLTF. DNA of the CDR3: TGTGCCAGCAGCGTAGAGGGCACAAGGGCCTCTGGGGCCAACGTCCTGACTTTC.

This chain links TRBV7-2 with TRBJ2-2; weak D call: TRBD1 (6 bases). Germline V lookup: CDR1 SGHTA, CDR2 FQGNSA. Trimming stripped 5 bases from V and 7 bases from J, with 8 bases between. The CDR3 is 12 amino acids. The CDR3 nucleotides are TGTGCCAGCAGCCGGACAGTCGGGGAGCTGTTTTTT. Amino acid sequence: CASSRTVGELFF.

Only a few counts were recorded for this clonotype. This chain connects TRBV12-3 or TRBV12-4 to TRBJ2-7, with D perhaps matching TRBD1 (7 bases). Deletions cut 3 bases from V and 4 bases from J, with 13 bases between. The CDR3 length is 14 residues. The DNA of the CDR3 is TGTGCCAGCAGTTTGGTGACAGGGAGGTACGAGCAGTACTTC. Its translation: CASSLVTGRYEQYF.

The chain joins TRBV20-1 to TRBJ2-1; 12 bases line up with TRBD2. The J segment lost 7 bases and the V segment lost 3 bases, leaving 16 bases of the junction unmatched. Germline CDR1 and CDR2: DFQATT and SNEGSKA (reference sequence). The CDR3 sequence is 18 residues long. The CDR3 DNA sequence: TGCAGTGCTAGTTCCTACACGACTAGCGGGAGTATCGGTAATGAGCAGTTCTTC. Translation gives CSASSYTTSGSIGNEQFF.

The chain links TRBV28 to TRBJ1-5; no firm D call. The CDR3 extends over 12 amino acids. Germline CDR1 reads MDHEN; CDR2 reads SYDVKM. Trimming took off 6 bases at V and 4 bases at J, with 7 bases between the two ends. CDR3 residues: CASRLANQPQHF. Here the CDR3 DNA reads TGTGCCAGCAGGTTAGCGAATCAGCCCCAGCATTTT. Supplemented by reference TRBV28 and TRBJ1-5, the full variable domain reads DVKVTQSSRYLVKRTGEKVFLECVQDMDHENMFWYRQDPGLGLRLIYFSYDVKMKEKGDIPEGYSVSREKKERFSLILESASTNQTSMYLCASRLANQPQHFGDGTRLSIL.

This clonotype has just a few counts. The V and J genes are TRBV7-9 and TRBJ2-7, with D tentatively TRBD2 (6 bases). This CDR3 has 15 amino acids. Germline CDR1 reads SEHNR; CDR2 reads FQNEAQ (reference sequence). Trimming stripped 5 bases from V and 4 bases from J, with 18 bases between. CDR3: CASSARETGFYEQYF. The CDR3 DNA follows: TGTGCCAGCAGCGCCCGGGAGACTGGATTTTACGAGCAGTACTTC.

About this clonotype itself: One end of the junction fails to match germline, which may point to a read error. The chain joins TRBV5-1 to TRBJ2-1; 14 nucleotides agree with TRBD2. This CDR3 comprises 17 residues. Germline V CDR1 and CDR2: SGHRS, YFSETQ. The CDR3 reads CASSLTGLAGAINERFF. CDR3 bases: TGCGCCAGCAGCTTGACGGGACTAGCGGGAGCGATCAATGAGCGGTTCTTC.